The 29 T cell receptor beta chains in this list originate from one sample, sequenced in a study of T cells after yellow fever vaccination. TCRdb reprocessed the 5' RACE reads via MiXCR and lists one record per CDR3 protein. The sample yields tens of thousands of distinct CDR3 sequences, 7.4% seen once. Here the sequenced sample was CD8+ T cells sorted from PBMCs, taken 15 days after the yellow fever booster vaccination. These receptors all come from a man under 40 who received the YFV17D yellow fever vaccine.

This clonotype is a singleton in its sample. V usage is TRBV5-1 and J usage is TRBJ2-1, with D unresolved. Germline V CDR1 and CDR2: SGHRS, YFSETQ. The V end lost 5 bases, the J end lost 5 bases, and 8 bases lay between the germline ends. The length of the CDR3 is 12 residues. For the CDR3, the DNA is TGCGCCAGCAGTTATACTAACAATGAGCAGTTCTTC. Amino acid sequence: CASSYTNNEQFF. Filled out from reference TRBV5-1 and TRBJ2-1, the complete variable domain reads KAGVTQTPRYLIKTRGQQVTLSCSPISGHRSVSWYQQTPGQGLQFLFEYFSETQRNKGNFPGRFSGRQFSNSRSEMNVSTLELGDSALYLCASSYTNNEQFFGPGTRLTVL.

This rearrangement joins TRBV7-9 to TRBJ2-7; perhaps TRBD2 as D (5 bases). The CDR3 loop spans 14 amino acids. The germline V gene encodes CDR1 SEHNR and CDR2 FQNEAQ (reference sequence). V was clipped by 10 bases and J by 3 bases, with 19 bases between them. The CDR3 nucleotides are TGTGCCACCACCTTCGGGGAAGGCGACTACGAGCAGTACTTC. It codes for CATTFGEGDYEQYF. Drawing the rest from reference TRBV7-9 and TRBJ2-7, the complete variable domain is DTGVSQNPRHKITKRGQNVTFRCDPISEHNRLYWYRQTLGQGPEFLTYFQNEAQLEKSRLLSDRFSAERPKGSFSTLEIQRTEQGDSAMYLCATTFGEGDYEQYFGPGTRLTVT.

This clonotype occurred many times. The chain links TRBV15 to TRBJ2-1, with D possibly called TRBD1 or TRBD2 (5 bases each). The length of the CDR3 is 14 residues. The V gene's germline CDR1 is LNHNV and CDR2 YYDKDF (reference sequence). Trimming left V 4 bases short and J 12 bases short, with 19 bases between. The CDR3 here is CATSTDTTSGGQFF. CDR3 bases: TGTGCCACCAGCACCGATACGACAAGTGGGGGGCAGTTCTTC.

This clonotype was counted at least ten times. This chain connects TRBV29-1 to TRBJ1-2; D is unresolved. CDR1 SQVTM and CDR2 ANQGSEA come from the germline V gene. Trimming shortened V by 3 bases and J by 0 bases, and 8 bases separated the two germline ends. This CDR3 has 13 residues. CDR3 sequence reads: CSVDDPANYGYTF. The DNA for the CDR3 is TGCAGCGTTGATGACCCAGCTAACTATGGCTACACCTTC. Drawing the rest from reference TRBV29-1 and TRBJ1-2, the complete variable domain is SAVISQKPSRDICQRGTSLTIQCQVDSQVTMMFWYRQQPGQSLTLIATANQGSEATYESGFVIDKFPISRPNLTFSTLTVSNMSPEDSSIYLCSVDDPANYGYTFGSGTRLTVV.

Many counts were recorded for this clonotype. This chain links TRBV12-3 or TRBV12-4 with TRBJ2-2; 8 positions agree with TRBD1. The CDR3 runs to 17 residues. V lost 6 bases to trimming and J lost 4 bases; unmatched junction nucleotides: 13. For the CDR3, the DNA is TGTGCCAGCAGCCAACCCGGACAGGGAGAGGGCACCGGGGAGCTGTTTTTT. Translating gives CASSQPGQGEGTGELFF.

This clonotype was counted at least ten times. The gene calls are TRBV20-1 and TRBJ2-1; perhaps TRBD2 as D (6 bases). The CDR3 consists of 14 residues. Germline V gene sequence: CDR1 DFQATT, CDR2 SNEGSKA (reference sequence). Trimming removed 5 bases from V and 0 bases from J, with 11 bases in between. The CDR3 DNA reads as TGCAGTGCTGACAGCGGGTACTCCTACAATGAGCAGTTCTTC. Its translation is CSADSGYSYNEQFF.

This clonotype was picked up many times. The V and J genes are TRBV28 and TRBJ2-5, with D perhaps matching TRBD1 (5 bases). The germline CDR1 and CDR2 sequences are MDHEN and SYDVKM. The germline V and J ends were trimmed by 7 bases and 3 bases, with 15 bases remaining between them. This CDR3 spans 14 amino acids. The CDR3 protein is CASNEDPREETQYF. The CDR3 region has the DNA TGTGCCAGCAACGAGGACCCCAGGGAAGAGACCCAGTACTTC.

This clonotype came up many times. The genes are TRBV5-1 and TRBJ2-3; the D gene is possibly TRBD1 (6 bases). The CDR3 extends over 15 amino acids. V was trimmed by 2 bases and J by 5 bases, leaving 15 bases between them. Germline V gene data show CDR1 as SGHRS and CDR2 as YFSETQ. The CDR3 loop reads CASSFGTSEQDTQYF. The CDR3 DNA is TGCGCCAGCAGCTTCGGGACATCCGAGCAAGATACGCAGTATTTT.

This clonotype occurred many times. V usage is TRBV5-1 and J usage is TRBJ2-5; TRBD2 matches at 14 bases. V trimming: 3 bases; J trimming: 0 bases; junction bases outside the gene matches: 4. Germline CDR1 and CDR2: SGHRS and YFSETQ. This CDR3 contains 17 residues. In DNA form, the CDR3 reads TGCGCCAGCAGCTCGGGACTAGCGGGGGTAAACCAAGAGACCCAGTACTTC. As protein: CASSSGLAGVNQETQYF.

Ten or more counts support this clonotype. The rearrangement links TRBV28 to TRBJ2-7; D uncertain. Looked up from germline, CDR1 is MDHEN and CDR2 is SYDVKM. Trimming shortened V by 6 bases and J by 1 base, and 13 bases separated the two germline ends. The CDR3 loop spans 14 amino acids. CDR3 DNA: TGTGCCAGCAGCCACCTGGACGCTTCCTACGAGCAGTACTTC. Translating gives CASSHLDASYEQYF.

Many counts were recorded for this clonotype. The gene calls are TRBV30 and TRBJ2-7; D unresolved. The CDR3 extends over 12 amino acids. From germline, CDR1 is GTSNPN and CDR2 SVGIG (reference sequence). The V end lost 0 bases, the J end lost 5 bases, and 8 bases lay between the germline ends. The CDR3 protein is CAWSVGNHEQYF. CDR3 in DNA: TGTGCCTGGAGTGTGGGTAATCACGAGCAGTACTTC.

There are many counts of this clonotype. V usage is TRBV6-5 and J usage is TRBJ2-7; the D gene is possibly TRBD1 (7 bases). There are 14 residues in the CDR3. Germline V gene sequence: CDR1 MNHEY, CDR2 SVGAGI. Trimming left V 2 bases short and J 3 bases short, with 11 bases between. DNA of the CDR3: TGTGCCAGCAGTTACGGGCAGGGGGGCTACGAGCAGTACTTC. Protein product: CASSYGQGGYEQYF.

This clonotype occurred many times. The chain is built from TRBV25-1 and TRBJ2-3; D is possibly TRBD2 (6 bases). CDR1 is MGHDK, CDR2 SYGVNS, per germline. V was shortened by 5 bases and J by 5 bases, with 17 bases between the two germline ends. The CDR3 extends over 15 amino acids. This chain's CDR3 is CASSRPLGGIDTQYF. DNA for the CDR3: TGTGCCAGCAGTCGGCCCCTGGGAGGTATAGATACGCAGTATTTT.

In its sample, this clonotype was seen many times. The chain links TRBV11-2 to TRBJ1-2, with D unclear. V lost 2 bases and J lost 4, with 20 bases in between. Germline loops: CDR1 SGHAT, CDR2 FQNNGV. The CDR3 has 17 residues. CDR3: CASSLIDQVADRYGYTF. The CDR3 DNA follows: TGTGCCAGCAGCTTAATTGATCAAGTCGCAGACCGCTATGGCTACACCTTC.

This clonotype appeared many times. The chain carries TRBV6-5 and TRBJ2-5, with D tentatively TRBD2 (6 bases). Trimming removed 5 bases at V and 2 bases at J, with 21 bases between. Germline lookup yields CDR1 MNHEY and CDR2 SVGAGI. The CDR3 runs 17 residues. DNA for the CDR3: TGTGCCAGCAGTCACGACCTTGGGGGGATCCTTCAAGAGACCCAGTACTTC. Protein sequence: CASSHDLGGILQETQYF.

This clonotype was observed at least ten times. V gene TRBV7-6 combines with J gene TRBJ2-7; possible D gene TRBD1, 5 bases. Germline V gene data show CDR1 as SGHVS and CDR2 as FNYEAQ. This CDR3 spans 15 amino acids. V dropped 4 bases and J dropped 1 base, with 14 bases sitting between them. CDR3 coding DNA: TGTGCCAGCAGCTCCGACACCGGACAATCCTACGAGCAGTACTTC. Translating it yields CASSSDTGQSYEQYF.

There are many counts of this clonotype. The J gene is TRBJ2-1, the V gene TRBV6-5; a possible D gene is TRBD2 (5 bases). Trimming pared 0 bases from V and 8 bases from J, leaving 20 bases between. Per germline, CDR1 MNHEY and CDR2 SVGAGI. This CDR3 is 17 amino acids long. CDR3 nucleotides: TGTGCCAGCAGTTACTCTCCTAGGAGCGGCTACAGCGATGAGCAGTTCTTC. As protein: CASSYSPRSGYSDEQFF.

This clonotype was observed at least ten times. This rearrangement joins TRBV5-1 to TRBJ2-3, with D perhaps TRBD2 (5 bases). Trimming pared 8 bases from V and 5 bases from J, leaving 18 bases between. Looked up from germline, CDR1 is SGHRS and CDR2 is YFSETQ. The CDR3 length is 14 residues. This CDR3 reads CASSRRGGLDTQYF. CDR3 in DNA: TGCGCCAGTAGCCGGAGAGGCGGACTAGATACGCAGTATTTT. Full variable domain (rest looked up from reference TRBV5-1 and TRBJ2-3): KAGVTQTPRYLIKTRGQQVTLSCSPISGHRSVSWYQQTPGQGLQFLFEYFSETQRNKGNFPGRFSGRQFSNSRSEMNVSTLELGDSALYLCASSRRGGLDTQYFGPGTRLTVL.

V usage is TRBV25-1 and J usage is TRBJ2-1, with D tentatively TRBD1 (5 bases). The CDR3 runs to 13 residues. The V gene lost 2 bases and the J gene lost 9 bases, with 11 bases spanning the gap. Germline V gene data show CDR1 as MGHDK and CDR2 as SYGVNS. DNA for the CDR3: TGTGCCAGCAGTGAACTGACAGAGTCTGAGCAGTTCTTC. This encodes CASSELTESEQFF.

This clonotype was counted ten times or more. This rearrangement joins TRBV5-8 to TRBJ2-2; a weak D match, TRBD1 (6 bases). The CDR3 runs to 17 residues. V lost 4 bases and J lost 6, with 22 bases in between. CDR1 and CDR2 (germline): SGHTS, YDEGEE. Here the CDR3 DNA reads TGTGCCAGCAGCAAATACAGGGTCTTGAGCTGGTCCGGGGAGCTGTTTTTT. It encodes CASSKYRVLSWSGELFF.

The V call is TRBV11-2, the J call TRBJ2-1, with 12 bases that match TRBD2. The CDR3 consists of 20 residues. Germline values: CDR1 SGHAT, CDR2 FQNNGV. Germline trimming cut 4 bases from V and 6 bases from J; bases unmatched to any gene: 19. The CDR3 DNA reads TGTGCCAGCAGCTCCACGACTAGCGGGAGCTTGGTCCCGACCTCCAATGAGCAGTTCTTC. As protein: CASSSTTSGSLVPTSNEQFF.

This clonotype has a handful of counts. The chain carries TRBV27 and TRBJ2-2; D may be TRBD2 (8 bases). This CDR3 is 16 amino acids long. The V end was cut by 5 bases, the J end by 4 bases, with 17 bases between. Germline CDR1 is MNHEY and CDR2 is SMNVEV (reference sequence). The CDR3 spells CASSVSSGTATGELFF. CDR3 nucleotide sequence: TGTGCCAGCAGTGTCAGTAGCGGGACAGCCACCGGGGAGCTGTTTTTT.

The chain couples TRBV7-2 to TRBJ1-2, with 7 bases that match TRBD1. The CDR3 has 15 amino acids. Germline V CDR1 and CDR2: SGHTA, FQGNSA. J gave up 3 bases and V 5 bases, and 9 bases lay outside the gene matches. This CDR3 reads CASSEGTALDYGYTF. The CDR3 region has the DNA TGTGCCAGCAGCGAAGGGACAGCTCTGGACTATGGCTACACCTTC. The variable domain in full, completed from reference TRBV7-2 and TRBJ1-2, reads GAGVSQSPSNKVTEKGKDVELRCDPISGHTALYWYRQSLGQGLEFLIYFQGNSAPDKSGLPSDRFSAERTGGSVSTLTIQRTQQEDSAVYLCASSEGTALDYGYTFGSGTRLTVV.

This clonotype showed up many times. The CDR3 DNA is TGTGCCAGCAGTCGCGTAGCGGAGCTCTACAATGAGCAGTTCTTC. Translation: CASSRVAELYNEQFF. This chain joins TRBV28 and TRBJ2-1; D might be TRBD2 (6 bases). Trimming left V 5 bases short and J 3 bases short, with 14 bases between. Germline V lookup: CDR1 MDHEN, CDR2 SYDVKM. The CDR3 runs 15 residues. Filled out from reference TRBV28 and TRBJ2-1, the complete variable domain reads DVKVTQSSRYLVKRTGEKVFLECVQDMDHENMFWYRQDPGLGLRLIYFSYDVKMKEKGDIPEGYSVSREKKERFSLILESASTNQTSMYLCASSRVAELYNEQFFGPGTRLTVL.

In its sample, this clonotype was seen many times. The chain uses TRBV7-9 and TRBJ1-1; no firm D call. The CDR3 has 15 amino acids. Trimming cost V 5 bases and J 0 bases, with 13 bases left between them. Per germline, CDR1 SEHNR and CDR2 FQNEAQ (reference sequence). CDR3 DNA sequence: TGTGCCAGCAGCCTACCGGGAGGGTTGAACACTGAAGCTTTCTTT. Protein: CASSLPGGLNTEAFF.

This chain links TRBV7-2 with TRBJ2-3; D is unclear. CDR1 and CDR2 (germline): SGHTA, FQGNSA. Trimming cost V 3 bases and J 3 bases, with 10 bases left between them. The CDR3 contains 14 residues. As DNA, the CDR3 is TGTGCCAGCAGCTTTGAAGTTGAGACAGATACGCAGTATTTT. This encodes CASSFEVETDTQYF.

This clonotype has only a few counts. The CDR3 DNA is TGTGCCAGTAGTTTTCGGGGTGAACCTAGCGGACTGTACAATGAGCAGTTCTTC. Its translation is CASSFRGEPSGLYNEQFF. V gene TRBV19 combines with J gene TRBJ2-1; 7 nucleotides agree with TRBD2. The CDR3 sequence is 18 residues long. Germline-derived CDR1 and CDR2 are LNHDA and SQIVND (reference sequence). V gave up 5 bases and J gave up 4 bases; unmatched junction bases: 17.

This clonotype came up many times. The V and J genes are TRBV10-1 and TRBJ2-7; D unresolved. Germline lookup yields CDR1 WNHNN and CDR2 SYGVQD (reference sequence). V gave up 6 bases and J gave up 5 bases, with 14 bases separating them. The CDR3 has 13 residues. The CDR3 here is CASSAEYANEQYF. The CDR3 DNA reads as TGCGCCAGCAGCGCGGAGTATGCCAACGAGCAGTACTTC.

This clonotype was detected many times. The chain recombines TRBV27 with TRBJ2-3, with 7 positions matching TRBD2. The J segment lost 2 bases and the V segment lost 8 bases, leaving 4 bases of the junction unmatched. The CDR3 has 13 amino acids. Germline CDR1 and CDR2: MNHEY and SMNVEV (reference sequence). CDR3 loop: CASGRGDTDTQYF. In DNA form, the CDR3 reads TGTGCCAGCGGGAGGGGTGACACAGATACGCAGTATTTT.